These 9 T cell receptor beta chains were sequenced from one sample in a study of blood T cell repertoires in COVID-19. The protocol was immunoSEQ multiplex PCR, while the TCRdb copy is restricted to in-frame clones and leaves out a portion. The table has over 200,000 clones, about four fifths seen once; the top ten hold under 2%. The sequencing sample was made of PBMCs or T cells enriched from blood (not recorded which). These receptor sequences come from a man aged 60-69 years who had recovered from COVID-19.

The chain carries TRBV9 and TRBJ2-5, with 8 bases aligning to TRBD2. In germline, CDR1 is SGDLS, CDR2 YYNGEE. This CDR3 has 15 amino acids. With V trimmed by 0 bases and J by 5 bases, 6 bases remained unmatched. The CDR3 region is CASSVGDLAGETQYF. The CDR3 nucleotides are TGTGCCAGCAGCGTAGGAGACTTAGCGGGGGAGACCCAGTACTTC.

This rearrangement joins TRBV5-5 to TRBJ2-2, with no clear D. Germline V gives CDR1 SGHKS, CDR2 YYEKEE (reference sequence). Trimming cost V 3 bases and J 7 bases, with 7 bases left between them. This CDR3 has 12 amino acids. The CDR3 coding sequence is TGTGCCAGCAGCTACCCCGGCGGGGAGCTGTTTTTT. Its protein is CASSYPGGELFF.

V is TRBV11-2 and J is TRBJ2-2; perhaps TRBD2 as D (7 bases). V was pared by 5 bases and J by 1 base, with 14 bases between. From germline, CDR1 is SGHAT and CDR2 FQNNGV. There are 16 residues in the CDR3. The CDR3 loop is CASSRGARRNTGELFF. CDR3 coding DNA: TGTGCCAGCAGCCGGGGGGCCAGGAGGAACACCGGGGAGCTGTTTTTT. The full variable domain, in which reference TRBV11-2 and TRBJ2-2 provide the parts outside the CDR3, is EAGVAQSPRYKIIEKRQSVAFWCNPISGHATLYWYQQILGQGPKLLIQFQNNGVVDDSQLPKDRFSAERLKGVDSTLKIQPAKLEDSAVYLCASSRGARRNTGELFFGEGSRLTVL.

V and J are TRBV6-4 and TRBJ1-5, with unresolved D. This CDR3 comprises 14 residues. Trimming removed 4 bases from V and 7 bases from J, with 14 bases in between. CDR1 and CDR2 from the germline V gene are MRHNA and SNTAGT. The CDR3 nucleotides are TGTGCCAGCAGTGCCCAACCCGAGAGCCAGCCCCAGCATTTT. It translates to CASSAQPESQPQHF.

The chain carries TRBV7-2 and TRBJ2-7; TRBD2 matches 11 bases. The CDR3 runs 16 residues. Losses at the gene ends were 4 bases for V and 1 base for J; bases not matched to a gene: 6. Germline CDR1 SGHTA, CDR2 FQGNSA. CDR3 region: CASSSRTSGLSYEQYF. The CDR3 nucleotides read TGTGCCAGCAGCTCTCGGACTAGCGGGTTATCCTACGAGCAGTACTTC.

The chain uses TRBV2 and TRBJ2-5, with TRBD2 matching 11 bases. The CDR3 spans 15 residues. Germline V gene lookup returns CDR1 SNHLY and CDR2 FYNNEI. Trimming at V came to 10 bases and at J to 2 bases, leaving 9 bases not matched to a gene. The CDR3 spells CATLASGGKQETQYF. The DNA of the CDR3 is TGTGCCACCCTGGCTAGCGGGGGGAAACAAGAGACCCAGTACTTC.

For the CDR3, the DNA is TGTGCCAGCAGTGCATGGACAGGAACTAACTATGGCTACACCTTC. Protein product: CASSAWTGTNYGYTF. The chain links TRBV6-7 to TRBJ1-2; the match to TRBD1 covers 7 bases. TRBV6-7 is reported as an ORF; its role is uncertain. V dropped 5 bases and J dropped 0; count of bases not matched to a gene: 6. CDR3 length: 15 amino acids.

This clone was detected only a few times. The V and J genes are TRBV12-3 or TRBV12-4 and TRBJ2-4; D is unresolved. The V gene lost 3 bases and the J gene lost 6 bases, with 6 bases spanning the gap. The CDR3 consists of 12 residues. CDR3 sequence: CASSFGRNIQYF. As DNA, the CDR3 is TGTGCCAGCAGTTTTGGCAGAAACATTCAGTACTTC.

The chain employs TRBV7-9 and TRBJ2-5; D may be TRBD1 (6 bases). Trimming shortened V by 2 bases and J by 1 base, and 8 bases separated the two germline ends. Germline loops: CDR1 SEHNR, CDR2 FQNEAQ (reference sequence). This CDR3 has 14 residues. CDR3 residues: CASSLRDIQETQYF. The CDR3 nucleotides are TGTGCCAGCAGCTTACGGGACATCCAAGAGACCCAGTACTTC.